A selection of T cell receptor beta chains follows, all from one sample in a study of control samples from healthy donors and cancer patients. Using immunoSEQ multiplex PCR, the repertoire was profiled, and TCRdb retains in-frame clones only, with some absent. The sample holds over 80,000 clones, 91% seen once. Material for sequencing was blood. The receptors stem from a man younger than 40 in good health. Each CDR3 is given with its conserved first and last residue. The order of the fields is D gene, CDR3 length, V gene, J gene, clone size, CDR3 DNA, CDR3 protein. D genes are given only for firm matches. Clone sizes are given selectively: once, few, many, or a class where the clone is expanded.

d_call: -
cdr3_length: 14
v_call: TRBV19
j_call: TRBJ1-6
clone_size: -
cdr3_nt: TGTGCCAGTTTAGGGGCTGAGAAGGGTTCACCCCTCCACTTT
cdr3_aa: CASLGAEKGSPLHF

d_call: TRBD1
cdr3_length: 15
v_call: TRBV11-2
j_call: TRBJ2-7
clone_size: once
cdr3_nt: TGTGCCAGCAGAAAACCAGGGGGCGGAAGCTACGAGCAGTACTTC
cdr3_aa: CASRKPGGGSYEQYF

d_call: -
cdr3_length: 15
v_call: TRBV4-3
j_call: TRBJ2-1
clone_size: -
cdr3_nt: TGCGCCAGCAGCCAAGACACCAACTCCTACAATGAGCAGTTCTTC
cdr3_aa: CASSQDTNSYNEQFF

d_call: -
cdr3_length: 16
v_call: TRBV2
j_call: TRBJ2-7
clone_size: -
cdr3_nt: TGTGCCAGCAGTGAACCCGGGGGCGGGAGATCCCACGAGCAGTACTTC
cdr3_aa: CASSEPGGGRSHEQYF

d_call: -
cdr3_length: 10
v_call: TRBV27
j_call: TRBJ1-1
clone_size: -
cdr3_nt: TGTGCCATTAGGAACACTGAAGCTTTCTTT
cdr3_aa: CAIRNTEAFF

d_call: -
cdr3_length: 14
v_call: TRBV21-1
j_call: TRBJ2-3
clone_size: -
cdr3_nt: TGTGCCAGCAGCAAAGGGGAACAGGGGAATACGCAGTATTTT
cdr3_aa: CASSKGEQGNTQYF

d_call: TRBD1
cdr3_length: 16
v_call: TRBV19
j_call: TRBJ1-3
clone_size: once
cdr3_nt: TGTGCCAGTAGTGCATCGACAGGGGGATCTGGAAACACCATATATTTT
cdr3_aa: CASSASTGGSGNTIYF

d_call: TRBD2
cdr3_length: 18
v_call: TRBV19
j_call: TRBJ2-1
clone_size: -
cdr3_nt: TGTGCCAGTAGACTAGCGGGAGGGCCTAGTCCGTACGCATCGGAGCAGTTCTTC
cdr3_aa: CASRLAGGPSPYASEQFF

d_call: -
cdr3_length: 13
v_call: TRBV7-9
j_call: TRBJ2-7
clone_size: -
cdr3_nt: TGTGCCAGCAGCTTTGACAGCTCCTACGAGCAGTACTTC
cdr3_aa: CASSFDSSYEQYF

d_call: TRBD2
cdr3_length: 18
v_call: TRBV18
j_call: TRBJ2-5
clone_size: -
cdr3_nt: TGTGCCAGCTCACCACCTAGGACTAGCGGGAGGGCCGTTGAGACCCAGTACTTC
cdr3_aa: CASSPPRTSGRAVETQYF

d_call: -
cdr3_length: 14
v_call: TRBV24-1
j_call: TRBJ2-2
clone_size: -
cdr3_nt: TGTGCCACCGCGGACAGCCTGAACACCGGGGAGCTGTTTTTT
cdr3_aa: CATADSLNTGELFF

d_call: TRBD1
cdr3_length: 17
v_call: TRBV7-2
j_call: TRBJ2-1
clone_size: -
cdr3_nt: TGTGCCAGCAGCTTAGTTTCGACAGGGAGCTCCTACAATGAGCAGTTCTTC
cdr3_aa: CASSLVSTGSSYNEQFF

d_call: -
cdr3_length: 14
v_call: TRBV18
j_call: TRBJ2-1
clone_size: once
cdr3_nt: TGTGCCAGCTCACCGGGGAGCTCCTACAATGAGCAGTTCTTC
cdr3_aa: CASSPGSSYNEQFF

d_call: -
cdr3_length: 18
v_call: TRBV2
j_call: TRBJ1-4
clone_size: -
cdr3_nt: TGTGCCAGCAGTGGAGAGGCTGGGGGGCTTTCAACTAATGAAAAACTGTTTTTT
cdr3_aa: CASSGEAGGLSTNEKLFF

d_call: TRBD1
cdr3_length: 12
v_call: TRBV7-9
j_call: TRBJ2-7
clone_size: -
cdr3_nt: TGTGCCAGCAGCCCGGGACAGGCCGAGCAGTACTTC
cdr3_aa: CASSPGQAEQYF

d_call: -
cdr3_length: 15
v_call: TRBV6-1
j_call: TRBJ2-7
clone_size: -
cdr3_nt: TGTGCCAGCAGTGAAGCGTGGGGTCGGGGCGACGAGCAGTACTTC
cdr3_aa: CASSEAWGRGDEQYF

d_call: -
cdr3_length: 14
v_call: TRBV24-1
j_call: TRBJ1-2
clone_size: -
cdr3_nt: TGTGCCACCAGTGAGAGGGGAATAAGCTATGGCTACACCTTC
cdr3_aa: CATSERGISYGYTF

d_call: -
cdr3_length: 15
v_call: TRBV19
j_call: TRBJ1-6
clone_size: -
cdr3_nt: TGTGCCAGTAGTATAGATGTAAGGGCCGATTCACCCCTCCACTTT
cdr3_aa: CASSIDVRADSPLHF

d_call: TRBD1
cdr3_length: 14
v_call: TRBV11-2
j_call: TRBJ1-1
clone_size: -
cdr3_nt: TGTGCCAGCAGCTTCTCGGGACAGGGGCCTGAAGCTTTCTTT
cdr3_aa: CASSFSGQGPEAFF

d_call: -
cdr3_length: 14
v_call: TRBV4-1
j_call: TRBJ2-5
clone_size: -
cdr3_nt: TGCGCCAGCAGCCAAGATAAGGTCCGGGAGACCCAGTACTTC
cdr3_aa: CASSQDKVRETQYF

d_call: -
cdr3_length: 13
v_call: TRBV7-3
j_call: TRBJ2-5
clone_size: -
cdr3_nt: TGTGCCAGCAGCCCGGGGGTTCATGAGACCCAGTACTTC
cdr3_aa: CASSPGVHETQYF

d_call: TRBD2
cdr3_length: 19
v_call: TRBV11-2
j_call: TRBJ2-3
clone_size: -
cdr3_nt: TGTGCCAGCAGCTTAGCCCGCCCCGGGACTAGCGTAAACACAGATACGCAGTATTTT
cdr3_aa: CASSLARPGTSVNTDTQYF

d_call: -
cdr3_length: 13
v_call: TRBV6-2/TRBV6-3
j_call: TRBJ2-1
clone_size: once
cdr3_nt: TGTGCCAGCAGTCCGGGCTTCCTCAATGAGCAGTTCTTC
cdr3_aa: CASSPGFLNEQFF

d_call: -
cdr3_length: 15
v_call: TRBV9
j_call: TRBJ2-2
clone_size: -
cdr3_nt: TGTGCCAGCGGGAGGGGACAGCCCAACACCGGGGAGCTGTTTTTT
cdr3_aa: CASGRGQPNTGELFF

d_call: TRBD2
cdr3_length: 15
v_call: TRBV7-3
j_call: TRBJ2-1
clone_size: once
cdr3_nt: TGTGCCAGCAGCAGGACTAGCGGGGGTAAGGGTGAGCAGTTCTTC
cdr3_aa: CASSRTSGGKGEQFF

d_call: -
cdr3_length: 15
v_call: TRBV15
j_call: TRBJ1-4
clone_size: -
cdr3_nt: TGTGCCACCAGCAGGGAGAGACAGCGAAATGAAAAACTGTTTTTT
cdr3_aa: CATSRERQRNEKLFF

d_call: -
cdr3_length: 15
v_call: TRBV24-1
j_call: TRBJ2-7
clone_size: once
cdr3_nt: TGTGCCACCAGTGATTACGGACCCTTAGAGGACGAGCAGTACTTC
cdr3_aa: CATSDYGPLEDEQYF

d_call: TRBD1
cdr3_length: 17
v_call: TRBV30
j_call: TRBJ1-4
clone_size: -
cdr3_nt: TGTGCCGGAACCGGGACAGGGATCTTCCCAACTAATGAAAAACTGTTTTTT
cdr3_aa: CAGTGTGIFPTNEKLFF

d_call: -
cdr3_length: 15
v_call: TRBV19
j_call: TRBJ1-5
clone_size: -
cdr3_nt: TGTGCCAGTACCCCGGGAAACTATGGCAATCAGCCCCAGCATTTT
cdr3_aa: CASTPGNYGNQPQHF

d_call: TRBD1
cdr3_length: 14
v_call: TRBV27
j_call: TRBJ2-5
clone_size: -
cdr3_nt: TGTGCCAGCACCCGGACAGGGGGGACAGAGACCCAGTACTTC
cdr3_aa: CASTRTGGTETQYF

d_call: -
cdr3_length: 12
v_call: TRBV6-5
j_call: TRBJ2-1
clone_size: -
cdr3_nt: TGTGCCAGCAGTTACGCCGTTGGTGAGCAGTTCTTC
cdr3_aa: CASSYAVGEQFF

d_call: -
cdr3_length: 15
v_call: TRBV7-9
j_call: TRBJ2-5
clone_size: -
cdr3_nt: TGTGCCAGCAGCTTACACAGGGTAGACGGGGAGACCCAGTACTTC
cdr3_aa: CASSLHRVDGETQYF

d_call: -
cdr3_length: 11
v_call: TRBV19
j_call: TRBJ2-7
clone_size: -
cdr3_nt: TGTGCCACCTCTACCCCCCAAGAGCAGTACTTC
cdr3_aa: CATSTPQEQYF

d_call: -
cdr3_length: 14
v_call: TRBV13
j_call: TRBJ2-2
clone_size: many
cdr3_nt: TGTGCCAGCAGCTTCGGGGGTAACACCGGGGAGCTGTTTTTT
cdr3_aa: CASSFGGNTGELFF

d_call: -
cdr3_length: 14
v_call: TRBV6-6
j_call: TRBJ2-5
clone_size: -
cdr3_nt: TGTGCCAGCAGAACCCGAACGTACCAAGAGACCCAGTACTTC
cdr3_aa: CASRTRTYQETQYF

d_call: TRBD2
cdr3_length: 15
v_call: TRBV19
j_call: TRBJ2-3
clone_size: once
cdr3_nt: TGTGCCAGTAGTTTATTAGCGGGAGTTGCAGATACGCAGTATTTT
cdr3_aa: CASSLLAGVADTQYF